The TCR beta chain described here comes from a study of post-analysis software for immune sequencing data. Regarding the study as a whole: For normalized Chao1 diversity, multiple sclerosis patients scored significantly lower than controls did.

This clonotype has only a few counts. Its matching antigen is unknown. Included in the TCR beta cDNA libraries were unique molecular identifiers. T cells numbering 1 to 10 million yielded cDNA molecules that totaled around 500,000. Each CDR3 protein is one row after TCRdb ran MiXCR on the PCR reads. The sample shows more than 350,000 distinct CDR3 sequences, approximately 37% of them seen only once. The sequence came from a girl aged 2 to 10 with multiple sclerosis. Sequences were obtained from blood.

The CDR3 region is CSAPRTSGGAGDTQYF. The CDR3 bases are TGCAGTGCTCCAAGGACTAGCGGGGGGGCGGGAGATACGCAGTATTTT. V gene TRBV20-1 combines with J gene TRBJ2-3; 15 bases agree with TRBD2. After removal of 5 bases from V and 5 bases from J, the junction contained 8 bases not matched to a gene. The CDR3 runs 16 residues. Germline values: CDR1 DFQATT, CDR2 SNEGSKA (reference sequence).